The rows below give T cell receptor beta chains drawn from one sample of a study of blood T cell repertoires in COVID-19. Clones were sequenced by immunoSEQ multiplex PCR, and TCRdb holds only the in-frame ones, with some missing. This sample has some 250,000 clones; more than 85% occur once, and the top ten carry around 7.3%. The sequenced sample was peripheral blood. All receptors come from a woman aged 70-85 years with active or convalescent COVID-19. Each CDR3 is given with its conserved first and last residue. A D gene is named only where the DNA matches it firmly. Only some rows state a clone size, as once, few, many or a class for expanded clones.

. | TRBJ2-7 | . | TRBV5-8 | TGTGCCAGCAGCCCGGTCACAGTCAACGAGCAGTACTTC | CASSPVTVNEQYF
. | TRBJ2-3 | TRBD2 | TRBV9 | TGTGCCAGCAGCACCCCTAGCGGGGGGGGCACAGATACGCAGTATTTT | CASSTPSGGGTDTQYF
. | TRBJ1-1 | TRBD1 | TRBV18 | TGTGCCAGCTCACTAGGGACAGGGTCGGGTTTGGAAGCTTTCTTT | CASSLGTGSGLEAFF
. | TRBJ1-2 | . | TRBV6-2/TRBV6-3 | TGTGCCAGCAGTCGGGAAGACTATGGCTACACCTTC | CASSREDYGYTF
. | TRBJ1-3 | . | TRBV29-1 | TGCAGCGCTCTAGACAGTAGCTCTGGAAACACCATATATTTT | CSALDSSSGNTIYF
. | TRBJ1-5 | TRBD1 | TRBV19 | TGTGCCAGTGGGGACAGGGTGGGTCAGCCCCAGCATTTT | CASGDRVGQPQHF
. | TRBJ1-1 | . | TRBV19 | TGTGCCAGTAGTGCCACGAGGGCGCTGAACACTGAAGCTTTCTTT | CASSATRALNTEAFF
. | TRBJ2-5 | TRBD1 | TRBV5-1 | TGCGCCAGCAGCCCCAGGGGGTCTAGACAGACCCAGTACTTC | CASSPRGSRQTQYF
once | TRBJ1-5 | TRBD1 | TRBV6-5 | TGTGCCAGCAGTTTTTCGGACAGGAGCAATCAGCCCCAGCATTTT | CASSFSDRSNQPQHF
. | TRBJ2-5 | . | TRBV20-1 | TGCAGTGCTAGTACAGGGGAGACCCAGTACTTC | CSASTGETQYF